These T cell receptor beta chains were read from a single sample in a study of cytomegalovirus exposure and HLA in healthy donors. Repertoires were generated with immunoSEQ multiplex PCR, while TCRdb's copy carries only in-frame clones and drops some. The table shows over 110,000 clones, with approximately 80% occurring only once. Sequenced: PBMCs. Receptors originate from a woman in her thirties or forties in good health and CMV-seropositive. CDR3s leave out the opening cysteine and the closing phenylalanine or tryptophan. Each record gives: V gene, clone size, CDR3 protein. Clone size is stated in some rows and not others, as once, few, many or a class when expanded.

>TRBV4-2|once
ASSRQTGGRSDTQY
>TRBV5-4|NA
ASSSPSSDNEQF
>TRBV14|NA
ASSPLRSSYNEQF
>TRBV7-9|NA
ASSLGLLDIQY
>TRBV6-5|few
ASSRTKGTSGAF
>TRBV11-3|NA
ASSPAGGVLETQY
>TRBV19|NA
ASSGTGTASWEQY
>TRBV13|once
ASSPDREETQY
>TRBV7-9|many
ASSFDQTFTGELF
>TRBV7-3|NA
ASSLTTFTEAF
>TRBV5-1|NA
ASSIQGNTEAF
>TRBV9|NA
ASSGGTGVGLGSPLH
>TRBV6-5|NA
ASGRTGDKQETQY
>TRBV19|NA
ASSPSPATYEQY
>TRBV7-6|NA
ASSFSGRAVDEQF
>TRBV11-2|NA
ASSPRDRVLNEQF
>TRBV6-1|NA
ASSVGHYEQY
>TRBV29-1|NA
SVSYLSYNEQF
>TRBV5-1|NA
ASSLVPRQGRNTDTQY
>TRBV4-1|NA
ASSQAYAWVAGGLYNEQF
>TRBV7-7|once
ASSLRGGPADTQY
>TRBV4-1|NA
ASSQDLRAPTGGYT
>TRBV20-1|once
SAREGYT
>TRBV5-4|NA
ASSLGRNEQF
>TRBV18|NA
ASSPPNRFAEAF
>TRBV6-1|NA
ASSAGTSGISQETQY
>TRBV27|NA
ASSLSQRNQGGDTQY
>TRBV5-1|few
ASSKDRGPTEAF
>TRBV28|NA
ASSSLGDGYT
>TRBV6-5|NA
ASKVASGVYEQY
>TRBV28|NA
ASSVGRVDGYT
>TRBV6-1|once
ASSPGGNYGYT
>TRBV9|few
ASSPAGGPYEQY
>TRBV6-6|NA
ATWGGAPPEQY
>TRBV2|few
ASIPYRGSTIY
>TRBV6-1|few
ASSDWREGTDTQY
>TRBV5-1|NA
ASTLQGSNTEAF